The clone carrying this TCR beta chain occurred many times. The target antigen is unknown. The CDR3 runs 15 residues. Germline lookup yields CDR1 LNHDA and CDR2 SQIVND (reference sequence). Trimming pared 7 bases from V and 4 bases from J, leaving 19 bases between. Regions amplified from RNA transcripts were the TCR beta CDR3 regions. In the first-round RT-PCR of the TCR CDR3, the HTBI primer set was used. TCRdb processed the multiplex PCR reads anew with MiXCR; each CDR3 protein has one entry. The sample records over 250,000 distinct CDR3 sequences, 25% to 30% being singletons. The data stem from a study of T cells in Graves' hyperthyroidism and ophthalmopathy. Study conclusions and caveats: Among clonotypes expanded in thyroid above 0.001, most were also found in blood. The model identified upcoming ophthalmopathy a median roughly 6.5 months ahead of onset.

With a duration under 2 months, the hyperthyroidism was newly diagnosed in patients aged 18 to 65. The clonotype comes from a middle-aged man with Graves' hyperthyroidism that later progressed to Graves' ophthalmopathy. The chain recombines TRBV19 with TRBJ2-5; TRBD1 is a possible D gene (6 bases). Sequencing used blood. CDR3 bases: TGTGCCAGTATTAGGACCGGGACACTAGGAGAGACCCAGTACTTC. Translating it yields CASIRTGTLGETQYF. The full variable domain, rest sourced from reference TRBV19 and TRBJ2-5, is DGGITQSPKYLFRKEGQNVTLSCEQNLNHDAMYWYRQDPGQGLRLIYYSQIVNDFQKGDIAEGYSVSREKKESFPLTVTSAQKNPTAFYLCASIRTGTLGETQYFGPGTRLLVL.